The clone carrying this T cell receptor beta chain showed up many times. TCRdb recomputed calls from the 5' RACE reads with MiXCR, one row per CDR3 protein. The sample includes 300,000 to 400,000 distinct CDR3 sequences, roughly 12% seen only once; the top ten take 7.2%. This entry is derived from a study of identical twins. The CDR3 extends over 14 amino acids. Trimming left V 3 bases short and J 0 bases short, with 7 bases between. Another study also made use of these data, one on yellow fever vaccine responses in identical twins.

The V call is TRBV12-3 or TRBV12-4, the J call TRBJ2-3; D tentatively fits TRBD1 or TRBD2 (5 bases each). Sequenced: CD8+ T cells sorted from blood. This clonotype was obtained from a woman aged 18-35 years in good health. The CDR3 reads CASSFGASTDTQYF. The CDR3 region has the DNA TGTGCCAGCAGTTTCGGGGCCAGCACAGATACGCAGTATTTT.